A selection of T cell receptor beta chains follows, all from one sample in a study of cytomegalovirus exposure and HLA in healthy donors. Some clones are missing from TCRdb's copy, which holds only in-frame ones; the method was immunoSEQ multiplex PCR. The data contain 110,000 to 150,000 clones, roughly three quarters of them singletons. The sequenced sample consisted of PBMCs. These receptor sequences come from a man in his sixties in good health and CMV-seronegative. Both conserved end residues are part of each CDR3. The order of the fields is CDR3 protein, CDR3 DNA, J gene, D gene, V gene, clone size. The D gene is left open where the match is weak. The size entry is marked missing in some rows and otherwise reads once, few, many or a size class.

CASSNVYRDKDNQPQHF	TGTGCCAGCAGCAACGTATACCGGGACAAGGATAATCAGCCCCAGCATTTT	TRBJ1-5	-	TRBV21-1	few
CASSSKAGAPNYGYTF	TGTGCCAGCAGCTCCAAAGCAGGGGCGCCGAACTATGGCTACACCTTC	TRBJ1-2	-	TRBV7-2	-
CASSLGGTGNTIYF	TGTGCCAGCAGTTTGGGGGGGACTGGAAACACCATATATTTT	TRBJ1-3	-	TRBV27	-
CASSLPGGTYEQYF	TGTGCCAGCAGTTTACCAGGGGGTACCTACGAGCAGTACTTC	TRBJ2-7	TRBD1	TRBV28	once
CASSLNAGTGEANTEAFF	TGTGCCAGCAGTTTGAATGCCGGGACAGGGGAGGCGAACACTGAAGCTTTCTTT	TRBJ1-1	TRBD1	TRBV28	-
CASRGTGANYGYTF	TGTGCCAGCAGGGGGACAGGAGCTAACTATGGCTACACCTTC	TRBJ1-2	TRBD1	TRBV7-9	-
CAWKRGPDTEAFF	TGTGCCTGGAAAAGGGGGCCGGACACTGAAGCTTTCTTT	TRBJ1-1	TRBD1	TRBV30	-
CASSYSAGFAYEQYF	TGTGCCAGCAGTTACTCTGCGGGGTTTGCCTACGAGCAGTACTTC	TRBJ2-7	-	TRBV6-6	-
CASSLAGGNEQYF	TGTGCCAGCAGCTTAGCGGGGGGGAACGAGCAGTACTTC	TRBJ2-7	TRBD2	TRBV7-8	-
CASHLTGRKTQYF	TGTGCCAGCCATTTGACAGGGAGGAAGACCCAGTACTTC	TRBJ2-5	-	TRBV28	-
CASSEIGGSDTQYF	TGTGCCAGCAGTGAGATTGGAGGGTCAGATACGCAGTATTTT	TRBJ2-3	-	TRBV6-1	few
CASSPWTSGRVFQYF	TGTGCCAGTAGTCCTTGGACTAGCGGGAGAGTTTTCCAGTACTTC	TRBJ2-5	TRBD2	TRBV19	-
CASGLALAGGPDEQFF	TGTGCTAGTGGTTTGGCCCTAGCGGGAGGGCCTGATGAGCAGTTCTTC	TRBJ2-1	TRBD2	TRBV12-5	-
CASSGDRATNEKLFF	TGTGCCAGCAGTGGGGACAGGGCAACTAATGAAAAACTGTTTTTT	TRBJ1-4	TRBD1	TRBV28	few
CASRDRGSTEAFF	TGTGCCAGCAGAGACAGGGGGAGCACTGAAGCTTTCTTT	TRBJ1-1	TRBD1	TRBV27	-
CASSRLAGAETQYF	TGTGCCAGCAGTCGACTAGCGGGAGCGGAGACCCAGTACTTC	TRBJ2-5	TRBD2	TRBV6-5	once
CASSPVSVISYEQYF	TGTGCCAGCAGCCCAGTCAGCGTAATCTCCTACGAGCAGTACTTC	TRBJ2-7	-	TRBV7-2	few
CASSDHKTGESTGELFF	TGTGCCAGCAGCGACCACAAGACAGGGGAAAGCACCGGGGAGCTGTTTTTT	TRBJ2-2	TRBD1	TRBV7-9	-
CASSGRQGNTEAFF	TGTGCCAGCAGCGGGAGACAGGGAAACACTGAAGCTTTCTTT	TRBJ1-1	TRBD1	TRBV27	-
CASSSRTVPTNYGYTF	TGTGCCAGTAGTTCCCGGACAGTACCTACTAACTATGGCTACACCTTC	TRBJ1-2	-	TRBV19	-
CAIRQGEGSDTQYF	TGTGCCATCAGGCAGGGGGAAGGCTCAGATACGCAGTATTTT	TRBJ2-3	TRBD1	TRBV10-3	-
CASSNRDRVSPLHF	TGTGCCAGTAGCAACCGGGACAGGGTCTCACCCCTCCACTTT	TRBJ1-6	TRBD1	TRBV19	-
CAWDQGAAYGYTF	TGTGCCTGGGACCAGGGGGCGGCCTATGGCTACACCTTC	TRBJ1-2	TRBD1	TRBV30	once
CASVAGLAGEGYEQFF	TGTGCTAGTGTTGCGGGACTAGCGGGAGAGGGCTATGAGCAGTTCTTC	TRBJ2-1	TRBD2	TRBV12-5	few
CTSSRWDRADYGYTF	TGCACCAGCAGCCGGTGGGACAGGGCGGACTATGGCTACACCTTC	TRBJ1-2	-	TRBV1	-
CAWSVGRGGEAFF	TGTGCCTGGAGTGTAGGGAGGGGCGGTGAAGCTTTCTTT	TRBJ1-1	-	TRBV30	-
CASSPRTGGEAYEQYF	TGCGCCAGCAGCCCACGAACAGGGGGGGAAGCCTACGAGCAGTACTTC	TRBJ2-7	-	TRBV4-3	-
CASSLAWAGNTQYF	TGTGCCAGCAGCTTAGCTTGGGCAGGAAATACGCAGTATTTT	TRBJ2-3	-	TRBV7-9	few
CASSSYPTSGEKLFF	TGTGCCAGTAGTTCATATCCGACCAGCGGTGAAAAACTGTTTTTT	TRBJ1-4	-	TRBV19	-
CAWSLGLAGYYEQYF	TGTGCCTGGAGCCTCGGACTAGCGGGGTACTACGAGCAGTACTTC	TRBJ2-7	TRBD2	TRBV30	-
CASSLVVRLAFNEQFF	TGTGCCAGCAGCTTAGTTGTGCGCCTAGCATTCAATGAGCAGTTCTTC	TRBJ2-1	-	TRBV7-6	-
CASSGGQVEGYTF	TGCGCCAGCAGCGGGGGACAGGTAGAGGGCTACACCTTC	TRBJ1-2	TRBD1	TRBV5-1	-
CASSLGVAGRYTDTQYF	TGTGCCAGCAGCTTAGGGGTAGCGGGACGCTACACAGATACGCAGTATTTT	TRBJ2-3	TRBD2	TRBV7-9	-
CASSVATSGFQETQYF	TGTGCCAGCAGCGTAGCGACTAGCGGGTTCCAAGAGACCCAGTACTTC	TRBJ2-5	TRBD2	TRBV9	-
CASSLITGVGELFF	TGTGCCAGCAGCTTAATAACAGGGGTTGGGGAGCTGTTTTTT	TRBJ2-2	TRBD1	TRBV11-2	few
CASSLPREVQETQYF	TGTGCCAGCAGCTTACCGCGGGAGGTGCAAGAGACCCAGTACTTC	TRBJ2-5	TRBD2	TRBV7-2	-
CASSPITLQGAGDTQYF	TGTGCCAGCAGCCCAATTACCCTTCAGGGGGCGGGAGATACGCAGTATTTT	TRBJ2-3	TRBD1	TRBV7-6	-
CASQTGGTQPQHF	TGTGCCAGCCAAACAGGGGGGACTCAGCCCCAGCATTTT	TRBJ1-5	TRBD1	TRBV28	-
CASSLARQGVNTEAFF	TGTGCCAGCAGCTTGGCGCGACAGGGGGTGAACACTGAAGCTTTCTTT	TRBJ1-1	TRBD1	TRBV5-4	-
CASSGRTDRKNNEQFF	TGTGCCAGTAGTGGACGGACGGACAGGAAAAACAATGAGCAGTTCTTC	TRBJ2-1	TRBD1	TRBV19	-
CASSFRQGTEAFF	TGTGCCAGCAGCTTCCGTCAGGGGACCGAAGCTTTCTTT	TRBJ1-1	-	TRBV7-9	-
CASSEQTRTSGRGDTQYF	TGTGCCAGCAGTGAACAGACCCGGACTAGCGGGAGGGGAGATACGCAGTATTTT	TRBJ2-3	TRBD2	TRBV25-1	-